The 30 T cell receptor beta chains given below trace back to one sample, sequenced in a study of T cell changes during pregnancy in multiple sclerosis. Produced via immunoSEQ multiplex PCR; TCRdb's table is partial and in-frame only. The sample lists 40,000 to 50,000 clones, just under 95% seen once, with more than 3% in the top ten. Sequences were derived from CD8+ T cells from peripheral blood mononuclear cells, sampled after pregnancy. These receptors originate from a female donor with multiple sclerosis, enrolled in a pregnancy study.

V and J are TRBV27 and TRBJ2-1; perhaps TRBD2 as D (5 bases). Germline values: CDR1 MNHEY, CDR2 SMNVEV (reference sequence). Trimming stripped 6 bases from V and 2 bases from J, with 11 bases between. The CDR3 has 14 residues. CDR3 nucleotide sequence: TGTGCCAGCAGGCCTCTGGGAGCCTACAATGAGCAGTTCTTC. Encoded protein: CASRPLGAYNEQFF.

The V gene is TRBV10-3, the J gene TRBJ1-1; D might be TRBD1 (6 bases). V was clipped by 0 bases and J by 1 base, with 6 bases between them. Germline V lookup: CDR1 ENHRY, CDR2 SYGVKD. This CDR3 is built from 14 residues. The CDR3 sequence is CAISESTGNTEAFF. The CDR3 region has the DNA TGTGCCATCAGTGAGTCGACAGGGAACACTGAAGCTTTCTTT.

The CDR3 is CASSAWMGQGSPNTGELFF. As DNA, the CDR3 is TGTGCCAGCAGCGCCTGGATGGGACAGGGCTCACCCAACACCGGGGAGCTGTTTTTT. V gene TRBV7-3 combines with J gene TRBJ2-2, with TRBD1 matching 9 bases. CDR3 length equals 19 residues. The germline CDR1 and CDR2 sequences are SGHTA and FQGTGA. V was pared by 5 bases and J by 2 bases, with 15 bases of the junction left unmatched.

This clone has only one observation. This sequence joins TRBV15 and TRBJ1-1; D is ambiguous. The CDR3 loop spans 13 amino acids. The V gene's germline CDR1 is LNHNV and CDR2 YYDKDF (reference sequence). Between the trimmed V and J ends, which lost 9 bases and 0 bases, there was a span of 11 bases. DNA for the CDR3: TGTGCCACTTCTGAGTCTTTGAACACTGAAGCTTTCTTT. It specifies CATSESLNTEAFF.

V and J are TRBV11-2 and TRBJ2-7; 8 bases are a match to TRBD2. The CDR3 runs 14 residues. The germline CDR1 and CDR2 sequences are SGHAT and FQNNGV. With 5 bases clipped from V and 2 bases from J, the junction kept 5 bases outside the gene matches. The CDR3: CASSPGAGAYEQYF. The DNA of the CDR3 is TGTGCCAGCAGCCCGGGAGCGGGGGCCTACGAGCAGTACTTC. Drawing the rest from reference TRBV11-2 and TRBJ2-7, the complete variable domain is EAGVAQSPRYKIIEKRQSVAFWCNPISGHATLYWYQQILGQGPKLLIQFQNNGVVDDSQLPKDRFSAERLKGVDSTLKIQPAKLEDSAVYLCASSPGAGAYEQYFGPGTRLTVT.

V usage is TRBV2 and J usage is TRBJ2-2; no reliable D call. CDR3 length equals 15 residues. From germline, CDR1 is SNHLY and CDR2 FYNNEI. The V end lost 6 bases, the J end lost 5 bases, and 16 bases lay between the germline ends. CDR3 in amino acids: CASSRWSHLTGELFF. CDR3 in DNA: TGTGCCAGCAGCCGGTGGTCCCATCTTACCGGGGAGCTGTTTTTT.

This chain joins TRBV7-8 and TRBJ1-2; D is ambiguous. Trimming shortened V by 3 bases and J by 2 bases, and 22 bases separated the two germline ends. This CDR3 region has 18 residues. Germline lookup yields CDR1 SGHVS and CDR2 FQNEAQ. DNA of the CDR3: TGTGCCAGCAGCTTTTTATCCCCAGAGGGCCCTGGGAACTATGGCTACACCTTC. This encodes CASSFLSPEGPGNYGYTF.

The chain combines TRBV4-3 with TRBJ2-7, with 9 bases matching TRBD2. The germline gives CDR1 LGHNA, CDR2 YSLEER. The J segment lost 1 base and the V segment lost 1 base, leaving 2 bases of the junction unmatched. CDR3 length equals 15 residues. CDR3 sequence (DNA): TGCGCCAGCAGCCAAGTTGCGGGGGGGTCCTACGAGCAGTACTTC. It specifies CASSQVAGGSYEQYF.

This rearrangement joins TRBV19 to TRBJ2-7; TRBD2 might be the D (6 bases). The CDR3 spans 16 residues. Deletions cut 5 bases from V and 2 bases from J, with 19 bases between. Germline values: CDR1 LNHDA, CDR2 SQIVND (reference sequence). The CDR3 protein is CASSPDTEGPTYEQYF. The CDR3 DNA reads TGTGCCAGTAGTCCCGATACGGAGGGCCCGACCTACGAGCAGTACTTC.

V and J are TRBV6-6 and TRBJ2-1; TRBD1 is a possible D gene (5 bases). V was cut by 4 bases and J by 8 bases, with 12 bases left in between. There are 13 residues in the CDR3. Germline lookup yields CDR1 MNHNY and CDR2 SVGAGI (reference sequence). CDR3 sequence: CASSFPGLDEQFF. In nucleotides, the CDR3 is TGTGCCAGCAGTTTCCCAGGGCTCGATGAGCAGTTCTTC.

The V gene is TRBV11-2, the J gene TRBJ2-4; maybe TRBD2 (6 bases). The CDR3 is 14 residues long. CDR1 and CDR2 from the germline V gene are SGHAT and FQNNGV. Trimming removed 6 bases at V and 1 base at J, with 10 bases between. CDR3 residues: CASSHGGAKNIQYF. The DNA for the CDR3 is TGTGCCAGCAGTCATGGAGGGGCCAAAAACATTCAGTACTTC.

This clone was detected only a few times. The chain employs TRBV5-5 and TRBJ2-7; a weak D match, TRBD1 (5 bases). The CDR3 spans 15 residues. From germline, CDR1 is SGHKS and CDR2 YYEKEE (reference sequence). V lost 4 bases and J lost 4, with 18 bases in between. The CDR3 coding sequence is TGTGCCAGCAGCCCGATGCAAGGGGCTCTTTACGAGCAGTACTTC. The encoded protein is CASSPMQGALYEQYF.

The CDR3 region is CAWDGQGAKNIQYF. The DNA for the CDR3 is TGTGCCTGGGATGGACAGGGTGCCAAAAACATTCAGTACTTC. The chain has TRBV30 and TRBJ2-4; 8 nucleotides line up with TRBD1. V lost 5 bases to trimming and J lost 1 base; unmatched junction nucleotides: 4. Germline CDR1 is GTSNPN and CDR2 is SVGIG (reference sequence). This CDR3 comprises 14 residues.

CDR3 sequence reads: CASRRSGTGPGEQYF. The CDR3 nucleotides are TGTGCCAGCAGGCGTTCCGGGACAGGGCCAGGGGAGCAGTACTTC. The V call is TRBV7-9, the J call TRBJ2-7; 9 bases line up with TRBD1. The J segment lost 7 bases and the V segment lost 6 bases, leaving 13 bases of the junction unmatched. Germline CDR1 is SEHNR and CDR2 is FQNEAQ (reference sequence). The CDR3 covers 15 residues.

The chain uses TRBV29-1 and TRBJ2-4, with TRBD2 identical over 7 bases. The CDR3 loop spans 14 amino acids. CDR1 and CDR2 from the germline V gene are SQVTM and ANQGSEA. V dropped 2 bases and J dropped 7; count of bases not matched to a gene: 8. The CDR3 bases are TGCAGCGTTGAAAGCCCTGGGGGGGGGAACATTCAGTACTTC. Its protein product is CSVESPGGGNIQYF.

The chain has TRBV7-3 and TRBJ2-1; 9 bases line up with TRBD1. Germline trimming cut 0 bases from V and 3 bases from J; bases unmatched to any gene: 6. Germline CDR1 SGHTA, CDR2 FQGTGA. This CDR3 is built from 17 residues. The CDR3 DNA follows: TGTGCCAGCAGCTTAACCTCTGGGACAGGGAACTACAATGAGCAGTTCTTC. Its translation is CASSLTSGTGNYNEQFF.

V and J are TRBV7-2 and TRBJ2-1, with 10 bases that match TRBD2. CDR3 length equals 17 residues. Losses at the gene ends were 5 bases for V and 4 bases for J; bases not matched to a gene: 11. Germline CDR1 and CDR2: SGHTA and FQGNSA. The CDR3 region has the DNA TGTGCCAGCAGCCCTAACCTGATAGCGGGAGGATACAATGAGCAGTTCTTC. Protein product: CASSPNLIAGGYNEQFF. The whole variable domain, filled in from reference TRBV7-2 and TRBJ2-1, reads GAGVSQSPSNKVTEKGKDVELRCDPISGHTALYWYRQSLGQGLEFLIYFQGNSAPDKSGLPSDRFSAERTGGSVSTLTIQRTQQEDSAVYLCASSPNLIAGGYNEQFFGPGTRLTVL.

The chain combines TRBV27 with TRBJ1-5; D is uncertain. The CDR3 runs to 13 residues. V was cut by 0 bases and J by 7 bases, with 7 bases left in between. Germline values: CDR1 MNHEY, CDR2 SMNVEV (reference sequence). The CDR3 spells CASSLSSRQPQHF. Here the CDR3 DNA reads TGTGCCAGCAGTTTATCGAGTCGGCAGCCCCAGCATTTT.

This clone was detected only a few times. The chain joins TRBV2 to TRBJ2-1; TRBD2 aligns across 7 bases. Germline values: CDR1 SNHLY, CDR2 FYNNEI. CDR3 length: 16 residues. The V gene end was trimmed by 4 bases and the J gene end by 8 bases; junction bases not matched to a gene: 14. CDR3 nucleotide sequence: TGTGCCAGCAGTGCACGGGCCAAACTAGCGCAAGATGAGCAGTTCTTC. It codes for CASSARAKLAQDEQFF.

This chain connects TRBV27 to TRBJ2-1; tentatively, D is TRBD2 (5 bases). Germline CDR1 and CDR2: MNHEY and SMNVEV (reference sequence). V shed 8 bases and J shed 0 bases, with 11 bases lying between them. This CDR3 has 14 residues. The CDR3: CASRGWSSYNEQFF. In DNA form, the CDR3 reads TGTGCCAGCCGGGGTTGGAGCTCCTACAATGAGCAGTTCTTC.

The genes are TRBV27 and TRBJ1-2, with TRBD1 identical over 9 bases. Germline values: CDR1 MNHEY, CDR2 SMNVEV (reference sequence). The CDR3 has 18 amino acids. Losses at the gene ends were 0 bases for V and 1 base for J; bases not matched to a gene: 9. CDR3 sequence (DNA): TGTGCCAGCAGTTTATCGCCCCAAACAGGGGGCTTTAACTATGGCTACACCTTC. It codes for CASSLSPQTGGFNYGYTF.

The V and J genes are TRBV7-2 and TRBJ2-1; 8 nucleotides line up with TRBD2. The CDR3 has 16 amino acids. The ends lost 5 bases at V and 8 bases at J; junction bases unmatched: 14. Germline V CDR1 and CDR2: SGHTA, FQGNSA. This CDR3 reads CASSKLVVAGLDEQFF. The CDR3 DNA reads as TGTGCCAGCAGCAAGCTGGTGGTAGCGGGACTGGATGAGCAGTTCTTC.

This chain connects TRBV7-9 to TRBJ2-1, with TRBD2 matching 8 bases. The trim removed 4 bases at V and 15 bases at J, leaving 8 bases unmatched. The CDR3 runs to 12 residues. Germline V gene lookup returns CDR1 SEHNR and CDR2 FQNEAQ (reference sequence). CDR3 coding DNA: TGTGCCAGCAGCTCGGGACTAGTCACCCTGTTCTTC. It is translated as CASSSGLVTLFF.

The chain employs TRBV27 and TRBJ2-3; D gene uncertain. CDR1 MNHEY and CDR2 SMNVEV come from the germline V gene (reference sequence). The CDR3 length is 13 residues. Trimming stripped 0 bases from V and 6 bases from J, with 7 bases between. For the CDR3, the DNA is TGTGCCAGCAGTTTATCGACCGGGGATACGCAGTATTTT. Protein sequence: CASSLSTGDTQYF.

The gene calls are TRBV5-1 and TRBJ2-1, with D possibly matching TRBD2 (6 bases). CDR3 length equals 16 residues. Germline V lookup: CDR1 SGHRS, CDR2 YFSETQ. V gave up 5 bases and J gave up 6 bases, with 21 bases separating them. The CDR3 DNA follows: TGCGCCAGCAGTCAACCGCCTAGCGTGTTAGGCAATGAGCAGTTCTTC. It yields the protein CASSQPPSVLGNEQFF.

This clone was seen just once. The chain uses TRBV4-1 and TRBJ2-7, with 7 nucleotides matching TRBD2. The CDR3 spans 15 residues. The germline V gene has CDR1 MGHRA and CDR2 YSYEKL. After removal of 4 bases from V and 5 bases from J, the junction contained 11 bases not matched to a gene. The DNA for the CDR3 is TGCGCCAGCAGCCCGAAGAGCGGGATGCCCCACGAGCAGTACTTC. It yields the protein CASSPKSGMPHEQYF.

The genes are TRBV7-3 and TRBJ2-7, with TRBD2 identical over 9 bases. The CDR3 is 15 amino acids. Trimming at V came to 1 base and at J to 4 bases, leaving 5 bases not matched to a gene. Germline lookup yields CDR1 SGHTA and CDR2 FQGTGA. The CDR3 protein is CASSLMREGRYEQYF. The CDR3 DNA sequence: TGTGCCAGCAGCTTAATGCGGGAGGGCCGATACGAGCAGTACTTC.

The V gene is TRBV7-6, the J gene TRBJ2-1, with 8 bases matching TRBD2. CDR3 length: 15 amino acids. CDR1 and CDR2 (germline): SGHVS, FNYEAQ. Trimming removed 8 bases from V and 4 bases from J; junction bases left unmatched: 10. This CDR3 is CASAIERGPYNEQFF. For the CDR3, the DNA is TGTGCCAGCGCCATTGAGCGGGGGCCTTACAATGAGCAGTTCTTC. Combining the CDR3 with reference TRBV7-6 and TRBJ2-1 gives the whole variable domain GAGVSQSPRYKVTKRGQDVALRCDPISGHVSLYWYRQALGQGPEFLTYFNYEAQQDKSGLPNDRFSAERPEGSISTLTIQRTEQRDSAMYRCASAIERGPYNEQFFGPGTRLTVL.

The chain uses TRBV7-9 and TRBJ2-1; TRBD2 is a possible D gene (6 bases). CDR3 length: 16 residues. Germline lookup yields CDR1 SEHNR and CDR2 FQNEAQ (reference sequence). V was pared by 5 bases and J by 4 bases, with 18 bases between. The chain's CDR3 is CASSPGVSGNYNEQFF. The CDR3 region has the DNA TGTGCCAGCAGCCCGGGGGTTTCCGGAAATTACAATGAGCAGTTCTTC.

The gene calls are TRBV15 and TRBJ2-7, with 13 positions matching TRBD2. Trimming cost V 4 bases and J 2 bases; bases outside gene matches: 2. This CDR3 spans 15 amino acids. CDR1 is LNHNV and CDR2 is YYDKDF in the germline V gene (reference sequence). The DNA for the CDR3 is TGTGCCACCAGCATCGGACTAGCGGGGGCCTACGAGCAGTACTTC. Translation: CATSIGLAGAYEQYF.